The source of this TCR beta chain is a study of T-cell reconstitution after alpha-beta-depleted transplantation in children. Germline values: CDR1 LGHNA, CDR2 YSLEER. V was shortened by 6 bases and J by 1 base, with 13 bases between the two germline ends. This CDR3 region has 15 residues. Unique molecular identifiers were used in preparing the TCRbeta library. A single record per CDR3 protein comes from TCRdb applying MiXCR to the PCR reads. Here the sample spans 450,000 to 550,000 distinct CDR3 sequences, roughly 11% being singletons. J is TRBJ2-4 and V is TRBV4-3; possible D gene TRBD2, 5 bases. This receptor was identified in a female patient aged 2-9 years who had a stem cell transplant for aplastic anemia, so the T cells may come from the graft donor. Sequences were derived from PBMCs, mostly from graft donor cells, sampled 180 days after TCRalphabeta/CD19-depleted stem cell transplant. CDR3 DNA: TGCGCCAGCAGTGATGGGTTAGCGGCCAAAAACATTCAGTACTTC. It specifies CASSDGLAAKNIQYF.